This section outlines one T cell receptor beta chain sequence together with its context. Its target antigen remains unknown. No much larger clonotype is one base removed from it; base qualities were not supplied. The sample's treatment or condition label, decoded: suppressive antiretroviral therapy. As a nonspecific positive control representing the CD4+ T cell repertoire, the cells were stimulated with anti-CD3/anti-CD28 magnetic beads. CD4+ T cells that responded were sorted based on upregulation of both CD40 ligand and CD69. HIV-1-infected adults in whom suppressive ART had been started during chronic infection were enrolled as participants. Plasma HIV-1 RNA had been undetectable (below 50 copies/mL) in participants for at least 4 years. To be included, a participant needed positive CMV serology and a CD4+ T cell count above 400 cells/uL. Before stimulation, PBMCs were isolated using density centrifugation and then depleted of CD8+ T cells. CD8-depleted PBMCs were stimulated for 15 to 20 hours with anti-CD28/CD49d costimulation, CD40-blocking antibody and enfuvirtide to prevent new infections. Cells were sorted on a Beckman Coulter MoFlo Legacy or XDP sorter, with propidium iodide excluding dead cells. Genomic DNA was extracted with the QIAamp DNA Mini Kit for samples above one million cells, otherwise with the Quick-DNA Microprep Kit.

The sample is drawn from a study of persistence of HIV-infected CD4 T cells (dated by TCRdb to about 2020). Regarding the complete study: The median time the participants had spent on suppressive ART was 8 years. For the TCR cluster analysis across participants, about 8 participants were included for CMV and six or seven participants for Gag. Peripheral blood samples of up to about 200 mL were collected at multiple time points, except for two participants, who underwent leukapheresis at a single time point. Anti-CD3/anti-CD28 stimulation activated a higher proportion of cells, with a lower memory fraction, than antigen stimulation. CMV- and HIV-1 Gag-responding CD4+ T cells were isolated from ART-treated individuals so that antigen-driven clonal expansion of HIV-1-infected cells could be examined. The clonality of all cells in each sorted population was measured by TCRbeta sequencing, and the clonality of infected cells was measured by proviral sequencing. Beyond this particular receptor, the publication reports: Bulk TCR analyses could not be limited to the rare CMV-responding cells that actually contained HIV-1 proviruses. TCRbeta richness in CMV- and Gag-responding cells was significantly lower than in anti-CD3/anti-CD28-responding cells; CMV-responding cells had higher oligoclonality than CD3/CD28-stimulated and Gag-responding cells. A correlation was observed between TCR oligoclonality and proviral oligoclonality within the same sorted populations. Antigen-responding cells were enriched for degenerate expanded CDR3beta sequences, which suggests convergent selection of CD4+ responses to CMV and Gag. Only a small number of individuals took part in the study, and the range of antigens tested was limited.

The immunoSEQ hsTCRB assay version 4 in survey mode was used to sequence TCRbeta repertoires from genomic DNA. Genomic DNA was diluted to around 10 ng/uL, using up to about 1 ug per sample for TCRbeta sequencing. In the authors' own workflow: Analysis of the TCRbeta data was done in ImmunoSeq Analyzer 3.0, and diversity was computed on productive nucleotide rearrangements. Using the Immunarch R package, the improved Chao index served to estimate lower-bound TCR diversity and the Gini coefficient served to estimate clonality. Different nucleotide rearrangements encoding the same CDR3beta amino acid sequence were counted as distinct clonotypes. Differential abundance analysis identified TCRbeta sequences significantly enriched in antigen-responding cells relative to anti-CD3/anti-CD28-activated cells. Using predicted peptide-MHC specificity as the basis, GLIPH2 grouped TCRs into clusters, both for each participant individually and for the merged data sets that combined participants. TCRdb took over this immuneACCESS table, retaining in-frame rearrangements with V and J assigned. Such tables are incomplete; in checked studies, under half of the missing clones stem from an unresolved V gene, and the remainder is unexplained. That table furnishes V, J and clone size, whereas the DNA furnished D and trimming. This sample holds 35,000 to 55,000 clones; about 88% were observed only once. The ten top clones hold 0.4% to 0.6% of the sample.

Relative to germline, V is missing 3 bases and J is missing 12 bases, with 5 bases of the junction outside any gene match. Looking up the germline V gene yields CDR1 MNHNS and CDR2 SASEGT. Taken from cysteine to phenylalanine, the CDR3 has 12 residues. Just the 36-base CDR3 DNA is kept, in frame starting at base 1. The sequenced sample was CD4+ T cells sorted from PBMCs after roughly 19-hour stimulation, obtained from a patient who received antiretroviral therapy. The intended sense of this specimen's cell subset or site label: CD40L+CD69+ CD4 T cells responding to anti-CD3/anti-CD28 beads, representing the overall repertoire. The sequence came from an adult woman with HIV who was CMV-seropositive. The V and J genes are TRBV6-1 and TRBJ2-7, and 10 junction bases match TRBD2. The CDR3 region: CASSEERLAGYF. At the DNA level, the sequence is TGTGCCAGCAGTGAGGAAAGACTAGCGGGGTACTTC.